This T cell receptor (beta chain) emerged from a study of cytomegalovirus exposure and HLA in healthy donors. This CDR3 has 13 residues. V was trimmed by 5 bases and J by 10 bases, leaving 12 bases between them. Germline loops: CDR1 SGHTA, CDR2 FQGTGA. PCR employed 60 Vbeta and 13 Jbeta primers. Generated by immunoSEQ multiplex PCR, the TCRdb table keeps only in-frame clones and is missing some. The profile covers approximately 140,000 clones, with about 74% appearing a single time and approximately 5% taken by the ten largest. The study, taken as a whole, reports: An analysis was carried out at a later point. It showed that HLA-associated TCR beta chains were more clonally expanded than equally common non-associated chains. Judged likely to be a sequencing artifact was a cluster of highly shared sequence variants. Certain indistinguishable V segments, among them TRBV6-2 and TRBV6-3, were excluded. What TCR beta sequences reportedly achieved was accurate prediction of HLA-A and HLA-B alleles in most subjects.

As for this clone: Its antigen is not known.

V gene TRBV7-3 combines with J gene TRBJ1-6, with no clear D. This TCR derives from a woman between 50 and 59 years old in good health and CMV-seronegative. Sequencing was done on a sample of PBMCs. DNA for the CDR3: TGTGCCAGCAGCCTAGATCTATCCTCACCCCTCCACTTT. It codes for CASSLDLSSPLHF.